A single count supports the clone carrying this T cell receptor (beta chain). Antigen specificity is unknown. Both 60 Vbeta primers and 13 Jbeta primers went into the PCR. Profiled with immunoSEQ multiplex PCR; TCRdb holds only in-frame clones, not every one. The sample records 150,000 to 200,000 clones, 75% to 90% being singletons. The source of the sample is a study of cytomegalovirus exposure and HLA in healthy donors. General study results and limits: Most likely, a cluster of highly shared sequence variants arose as a sequencing artifact.

The sequence was obtained from a woman between 50 and 59 years old in good health and CMV-seropositive. The sample consisted of PBMCs.

CDR3 sequence: CASSPRLPEETQYF. The CDR3 bases are TGTGCCAGCAGTCCTCGACTACCAGAAGAGACCCAGTACTTC. V usage is TRBV28 and J usage is TRBJ2-5, with a possible D match to TRBD2 (5 bases). This CDR3 has 14 amino acids. From germline, CDR1 is MDHEN and CDR2 SYDVKM. V was cut by 5 bases and J by 3 bases, with 13 bases left in between.